This T cell receptor (beta chain) was profiled in a study of cytomegalovirus exposure and HLA in healthy donors. The CDR3 covers 16 residues. Germline CDR1 MDHEN, CDR2 SYDVKM. V lost 7 bases and J 2 bases, leaving 18 bases between the germline ends. General study points: An analysis was carried out at a later point. It showed that HLA-associated TCR beta chains were more clonally expanded than equally common non-associated chains.

PCR amplification relied on 60 Vbeta primers (plus 13 Jbeta primers). TCRdb keeps only in-frame clones here, not all; method: immunoSEQ multiplex PCR. Counted here are 130,000 to 150,000 clones, about 80% occurring once; the ten biggest clones make up roughly 9.7%. For this clone: The antigen is undetermined.

The specimen was PBMCs. The TCR sequence derives from a woman in her fifties or sixties in good health and CMV-seropositive. V and J are TRBV28 and TRBJ1-5, with D maybe TRBD1 (5 bases). CDR3 DNA sequence: TGTGCCAGCATTTCGCGGACAAGTAGTCGCAATCAGCCCCAGCATTTT. Protein sequence: CASISRTSSRNQPQHF.